Here is one T cell receptor beta chain with its context. Its cognate antigen has yet to be identified. No clone much larger than this one lies a single base away; base qualities are absent. A MiSeq instrument was used for deep resolution sequencing, which targeted depths ranging from 1 in 1 million up to 1 in 200,000 T cells, with coverage averaging 10x for each clonotype. The immunoSEQ hsTCRB Kit was used to generate the TCR beta libraries. The original pipeline was this. ImmunoSEQ Data Assistant and ImmunoSEQ Analyzer were used for data analysis, and V, D and J genes were assigned according to IMGT definitions. Clonality was computed as one minus normalized Shannon entropy of productive rearrangement frequencies, ranging from 0 to 1. Only overrepresented clonotypes making up at least 0.05% of the repertoire of each patient were included in the public clonotype analysis. Roughly 13 repertoires from age-matched healthy donors, obtained from immuneACCESS, served as clonality controls. As stored in TCRdb, this immuneACCESS dataset retains in-frame rearrangements with V and J assigned. A fraction of the clones does not appear; measured against another copy, unresolved V genes explain less than half of the discrepancy, and the remainder lacks a known reason. V and J calls and clone size are those listed in that table; D and trimming were worked out from the DNA. This sample gives approximately 150,000 clones in total; 70% to 85% of them show up just once. The ten largest account for around 4.5% of the sample.

CDR1 and CDR2 are read off the germline V gene as MNHEY and SVGAGI. Trimming at the junction amounts to 10 bases on V and 0 bases on J, and the germline ends lie 10 bases apart. The CDR3, from cysteine to phenylalanine, totals 14 residues. Only the CDR3 part of the read is kept: 42 bases, read in frame from the first base. The intended sense of this specimen's time point label: approximately 2 years on ibrutinib. For TCR beta library preparation, about 2 micrograms of genomic DNA was extracted from cryopreserved PBMCs. Longitudinal blood samples from CLL patients receiving ibrutinib monotherapy were subjected to high-throughput TCR beta sequencing. The patients were enrolled in a single-center, open-label phase 2 trial of ibrutinib monotherapy. The entry originates in a study of cytotoxic CD8 clonotypes in ibrutinib-treated CLL (dated by TCRdb to 2020 to 2022). Study-wide context: The cohort had about a dozen relapsed/refractory and approximately 14 treatment-naive patients; 17 were IGHV unmutated. Responses were partial in 25 or so patients and complete in 2; after median about 5.5 years follow-up, 14 stayed in remission and some twelve progressed. Samples at response were collected after a median of approximately twelve months of treatment, with a range of roughly 6 to 40 months. On average, each sample had hundreds of thousands of productive templates and more than 85,000 productive rearrangements. Of the 86 people in the trial, around 24 had longitudinal samples available. Cryopreserved peripheral blood mononuclear cells were collected before treatment, at response, and at either disease progression or sustained remission. Every remission and progressive disease sample was obtained while ibrutinib was still being received by the patients. Beyond this particular receptor, the publication reports: Lymph node repertoires were not examined, and the timing of sampling was not matched between patients in sustained remission and those whose disease progressed. Baseline clonality was found to be higher than that of age-matched healthy donors and was strongly correlated with circulating CD8+ T-cell counts. Public clonotypes were rare and either contracted or stayed stable during treatment, and the rise in clonality at ibrutinib response reflected the expansion of private clonotypes. Clonality rose at ibrutinib response, remained stable during sustained remission, and dropped back toward baseline at progression.

The chain links TRBV6-5 with TRBJ1-6, and TRBD1 may be the D gene, going by 5 matching bases. Sequences were derived from PBMCs, sampled after 24 months of ibrutinib treatment. This TCR came from a human donor with chronic lymphocytic leukemia. The CDR3 has the sequence CATRASSYNSPLHF. The DNA sequence is as follows: TGTGCCACCAGGGCAAGCTCCTATAATTCACCCCTCCACTTT.